Listed below are T cell receptor beta chains from one sample, sequenced in a study of T cells in Graves' hyperthyroidism and ophthalmopathy. Each CDR3 protein gets one entry after TCRdb re-called the multiplex PCR reads with MiXCR. The sample carries approximately 270,000 distinct CDR3 sequences, more than 14% recorded once. The sequencing input was blood. All receptors derive from a woman in her 40s with Graves' hyperthyroidism that later progressed to Graves' ophthalmopathy. Each CDR3 is given with its conserved first and last residue. D genes are given only for firm matches. Only part of the rows carry a size: once, few, many, or a class if the clone is expanded.

len,d_gene,v_gene,j_gene,abundance,CDR3aa,CDR3nt
16,.,TRBV9,TRBJ1-4,many,CASSVGQLATNEKLFF,TGTGCCAGCAGCGTAGGACAGCTAGCAACTAATGAAAAACTGTTTTTT
14,.,TRBV3-1,TRBJ1-2,few,CASSLPGAYNGYTF,TGTGCCAGCAGCCTCCCAGGGGCTTATAATGGCTACACCTTC
15,.,TRBV18,TRBJ1-5,many,CASSVGANGNQPQHF,TGTGCCAGCTCAGTGGGGGCGAACGGCAATCAGCCCCAGCATTTT
13,.,TRBV12-3/TRBV12-4,TRBJ2-5,many,CASSLQAPETQYF,TGTGCCAGCAGTTTACAAGCTCCGGAGACCCAGTACTTC
16,.,TRBV4-1,TRBJ1-2,few,CASSQSIVGTVSGYTF,TGCGCCAGCAGCCAATCTATAGTCGGGACGGTTTCTGGCTACACCTTC
15,.,TRBV28,TRBJ2-7,many,CASSTGPRISYEQYF,TGTGCCAGCAGCACGGGACCGCGGATTTCCTACGAGCAGTACTTC
13,.,TRBV6-1,TRBJ1-1,many,CASLDRTNTEAFF,TGTGCCAGTTTAGACAGGACTAACACTGAAGCTTTCTTT
14,.,TRBV6-1,TRBJ1-6,many,CASSPLGNNSPLHF,TGTGCCAGCAGCCCACTCGGGAATAATTCACCCCTCCACTTT
13,TRBD1,TRBV5-6,TRBJ1-2,many,CASSLGTGIGYTF,TGTGCCAGCAGCTTGGGGACAGGGATTGGCTACACCTTC
11,.,TRBV6-1,TRBJ1-2,many,CASRALGGYTF,TGTGCCAGCAGGGCCTTAGGGGGCTACACCTTC
14,.,TRBV2,TRBJ1-1,many,CASSHRALNTEAFF,TGTGCCAGCAGTCACAGGGCCTTAAACACTGAAGCTTTCTTT
12,TRBD1,TRBV2,TRBJ1-1,many,CASRDRVPEAFF,TGTGCCAGCAGGGACAGGGTCCCTGAAGCTTTCTTT
12,.,TRBV2,TRBJ2-7,many,CASSAETYEQYF,TGTGCCAGCAGTGCAGAGACCTACGAGCAGTACTTC
18,TRBD2,TRBV10-3,TRBJ2-2,many,CAISRTIAGEGDTGELFF,TGTGCCATCAGCCGAACTATAGCGGGAGAGGGCGACACCGGGGAGCTGTTTTTT
16,TRBD1,TRBV28,TRBJ1-2,.,CASSSIWDRDNYGYTF,TGTGCCAGCAGTTCTATCTGGGACAGGGATAACTATGGCTACACCTTC
15,TRBD1,TRBV5-1,TRBJ1-4,few,CASSFRTGGAEKLFF,TGCGCCAGCAGCTTCCGGACAGGGGGGGCTGAAAAACTGTTTTTT
15,TRBD1,TRBV20-1,TRBJ2-3,.,CSAGDWTGGVDTQYF,TGCAGTGCGGGGGACTGGACAGGGGGGGTAGATACGCAGTATTTT
14,TRBD1,TRBV28,TRBJ2-7,many,CASKLGQGYYEQYF,TGTGCCAGCAAGCTGGGACAGGGGTACTACGAGCAGTACTTC
18,TRBD2,TRBV11-2,TRBJ2-2,many,CASSSTSGRANRRGELFF,TGTGCCAGCAGCTCCACTAGCGGGAGGGCCAATCGTCGTGGGGAGCTGTTTTTT
12,.,TRBV11-1,TRBJ2-1,many,CASSLRAGFAFF,TGTGCCAGCAGCTTAAGGGCGGGGTTTGCGTTCTTC
16,TRBD2,TRBV11-3,TRBJ2-2,many,CASSFQEREGTGELFF,TGTGCCAGCAGCTTTCAGGAGCGGGAGGGCACCGGGGAGCTGTTTTTT
14,.,TRBV11-2,TRBJ2-1,many,CASSLGSANNEQFF,TGTGCCAGCAGCTTAGGATCGGCAAACAATGAGCAGTTCTTC
14,TRBD1,TRBV10-1,TRBJ2-3,.,CASPGTGSTDTQYF,TGCGCCAGTCCCGGGACAGGGTCAACAGATACGCAGTATTTT
14,.,TRBV24-1,TRBJ2-1,many,CATSGSPGLNEQFF,TGTGCCACCAGTGGCTCACCGGGCCTCAATGAGCAGTTCTTC
17,.,TRBV4-1,TRBJ2-7,.,CASSQGPGKRTTYEQYF,TGCGCCAGCAGCCAAGGACCCGGGAAGCGGACTACCTACGAGCAGTACTTC
14,TRBD1,TRBV7-6,TRBJ2-1,few,CASSPRTGDNEQFF,TGTGCCAGCAGCCCTAGGACAGGGGACAATGAGCAGTTCTTC
14,TRBD1,TRBV7-3,TRBJ2-5,many,CASSFQGARETQYF,TGTGCCAGCAGCTTCCAGGGGGCGCGAGAGACCCAGTACTTC
15,.,TRBV28,TRBJ2-1,many,CASSSETGNYNEQFF,TGTGCCAGCAGTTCCGAGACAGGAAATTACAATGAGCAGTTCTTC
17,TRBD2,TRBV5-8,TRBJ2-2,.,CASSSRGLALYTGELFF,TGTGCCAGCAGCTCAAGGGGACTAGCGCTATACACCGGGGAGCTGTTTTTT
16,TRBD2,TRBV11-2,TRBJ2-5,few,CASSFLLAGVVETQYF,TGTGCCAGCAGCTTCCTACTAGCGGGAGTCGTGGAGACCCAGTACTTC
14,TRBD2,TRBV10-3,TRBJ2-1,.,CAISGIAGGPEQFF,TGTGCCATCAGTGGGATAGCGGGAGGACCGGAGCAGTTCTTC
13,.,TRBV28,TRBJ2-1,many,CASRSQGGHEQFF,TGTGCCAGCAGATCACAGGGAGGGCATGAGCAGTTCTTC
13,.,TRBV11-2,TRBJ2-3,many,CASRWAGTDTQYF,TGTGCCAGCAGGTGGGCGGGAACAGATACGCAGTATTTT
16,.,TRBV20-1,TRBJ2-6,many,CSASLGPNSGANVLTF,TGCAGTGCTAGTTTGGGACCGAACTCTGGGGCCAACGTCCTGACTTTC
16,.,TRBV27,TRBJ1-5,.,CASRQQGEISNQPQHF,TGTGCCAGCAGACAACAGGGTGAAATCAGCAATCAGCCCCAGCATTTT
14,.,TRBV6-5,TRBJ1-1,few,CASSYLAGITEAFF,TGTGCCAGCAGTTACCTGGCAGGAATAACTGAAGCTTTCTTT
15,.,TRBV18,TRBJ1-6,many,CASSPDTVLGSPLHF,TGTGCCAGCTCACCCGACACAGTCTTGGGTTCACCCCTCCACTTT
18,.,TRBV28,TRBJ1-5,.,CASSLPPSGWRSNETQHF,TGTGCCAGCAGTTTGCCCCCCTCCGGTTGGCGTAGCAATGAGACCCAGCATTTT
16,.,TRBV3-1,TRBJ1-5,many,CASSQTGPYGNQPQHF,TGTGCCAGCAGCCAAACAGGCCCCTACGGGAATCAGCCCCAGCATTTT